Presented here are 18 T cell receptor beta chains from one specimen sequenced in a study of CD8 T cells in Susac syndrome. Random-hexamer reverse transcription was applied to roughly 0.5 to 1 ug RNA. Each CDR3 protein is one row after TCRdb ran MiXCR on the immunoSEQ multiplex PCR reads. The data contain about 300,000 distinct CDR3 sequences, roughly 85% of them singletons. Sequenced input: CD8+ T cells from PBMCs. These receptor sequences come from a human donor with multiple sclerosis.

This clonotype was recorded a few times. This sequence joins TRBV12-3 or TRBV12-4 and TRBJ1-5; 10 positions agree with TRBD1. The CDR3 sequence is 14 residues long. V dropped 3 bases and J dropped 7; count of bases not matched to a gene: 3. Written as DNA, the CDR3 is TGTGCCAGCAGTTTGACAGGGGGCGGCCAGCCCCAGCATTTT. Protein sequence: CASSLTGGGQPQHF.

This chain's CDR3 is CSVRDRGSGELFF. Here the CDR3 DNA reads TGCAGCGTCCGGGACAGGGGGAGCGGGGAGCTGTTTTTT. The V and J genes are TRBV29-1 and TRBJ2-2; 11 bases fit TRBD1. Germline V gives CDR1 SQVTM, CDR2 ANQGSEA. The CDR3 totals 13 residues. The trim removed 6 bases at V and 7 bases at J, leaving 4 bases unmatched.

The table lists this clonotype with a count of one. The chain combines TRBV19 with TRBJ2-1; the match to TRBD2 covers 8 bases. Germline loops: CDR1 LNHDA, CDR2 SQIVND (reference sequence). Trimming took 3 bases from V and 0 from J; bases not matched to a gene: 13. The length of the CDR3 is 19 residues. CDR3 in amino acids: CASSMVSLAGVSSYNEQFF. For the CDR3, the DNA is TGTGCCAGTAGTATGGTCAGCCTAGCGGGCGTCAGCTCCTACAATGAGCAGTTCTTC.

The chain links TRBV7-9 to TRBJ1-4; TRBD1 might be the D (5 bases). V was shortened by 4 bases and J by 6 bases, with 15 bases between the two germline ends. This CDR3 is 15 amino acids long. In germline, CDR1 is SEHNR, CDR2 FQNEAQ (reference sequence). CDR3 sequence: CASSSSGTGDEKLFF. DNA of the CDR3: TGTGCCAGCAGCTCCTCCGGGACGGGAGATGAAAAACTGTTTTTT.

The CDR3 region has the DNA TGTGCCAGCAGTTTATCGGTGGGAGAAGAGGGCTATGGCTACACCTTC. Amino acid sequence: CASSLSVGEEGYGYTF. The genes are TRBV27 and TRBJ1-2; no reliable D call. V was clipped by 0 bases and J by 4 bases, with 15 bases between them. Germline CDR1 is MNHEY and CDR2 is SMNVEV (reference sequence). The CDR3 is 16 amino acids.

This clonotype came up once. This chain uses TRBV6-2 or TRBV6-3 with TRBJ1-5; TRBD1 matches at 9 bases. The CDR3 has 14 residues. Germline CDR1 MNHEY, CDR2 SVGEGT. Trimming cost V 5 bases and J 6 bases; bases outside gene matches: 5. CDR3 sequence: CASSPGQGSQPQHF. As DNA, the CDR3 is TGTGCCAGCAGTCCCGGACAGGGGAGTCAGCCCCAGCATTTT.

The J gene is TRBJ1-1, the V gene TRBV10-2; D uncertain. The CDR3 length is 13 residues. Germline V gives CDR1 WSHSY, CDR2 SAAADI. Deletions cut 3 bases from V and 1 base from J, with 6 bases between. In DNA, the CDR3 is TGCGCCAGCAGTGACAGGTGGAACACTGAAGCTTTCTTT. Translating it yields CASSDRWNTEAFF.

This clonotype came up once. J is TRBJ2-3 and V is TRBV20-1; D unresolved. CDR1 DFQATT and CDR2 SNEGSKA come from the germline V gene (reference sequence). V was shortened by 7 bases and J by 0 bases, with 11 bases between the two germline ends. The CDR3 is made up of 13 amino acids. CDR3 amino acids: CSVPTGSTDTQYF. CDR3 nucleotides: TGCAGTGTACCCACGGGTAGCACAGATACGCAGTATTTT.

The V and J genes are TRBV28 and TRBJ2-7; D remains unclear. CDR1 is MDHEN, CDR2 SYDVKM, per germline. The CDR3 is 14 residues long. Trimming shortened V by 4 bases and J by 2 bases, and 12 bases separated the two germline ends. The DNA for the CDR3 is TGTGCCAGCAGTTCGACGCTTCCCACCTACGAGCAGTACTTC. This translates into CASSSTLPTYEQYF.

The chain uses TRBV6-2 or TRBV6-3 and TRBJ2-7; TRBD2 might be the D (5 bases). Germline loops: CDR1 MNHEY, CDR2 SVGEGT. The CDR3 is 14 amino acids. Deletions cut 2 bases from V and 2 bases from J, with 10 bases between. The CDR3 sequence is CASSYSTGTYEQYF. The CDR3 nucleotides read TGTGCCAGCAGTTACAGTACGGGAACCTACGAGCAGTACTTC.

The chain carries TRBV27 and TRBJ2-7, with 7 bases aligning to TRBD2. The CDR3 is 13 amino acids. V lost 5 bases and J lost 4; bases outside the gene matches: 5. Looked up from germline, CDR1 is MNHEY and CDR2 is SMNVEV (reference sequence). CDR3 loop: CASSHGRRYEQYF. CDR3 in DNA: TGTGCCAGCAGTCACGGGAGGAGGTACGAGCAGTACTTC.

The CDR3 region has the DNA TGTGCCATCAGTGAGCCGGGGGTCAACACCGGGGAGCTGTTTTTT. It translates to CAISEPGVNTGELFF. V and J are TRBV10-3 and TRBJ2-2, with D maybe TRBD2 (6 bases). V was shortened by 2 bases and J by 2 bases, with 9 bases between the two germline ends. Germline V CDR1 and CDR2: ENHRY, SYGVKD. This CDR3 comprises 15 residues.

The chain carries TRBV28 and TRBJ2-3; TRBD1 is a possible D gene (6 bases). This CDR3 has 16 residues. The germline V gene encodes CDR1 MDHEN and CDR2 SYDVKM. Between the trimmed V and J ends, which lost 6 bases and 0 bases, there was a span of 16 bases. This chain's CDR3 is CASSFQQGPSTDTQYF. The CDR3 DNA is TGTGCCAGCAGCTTCCAACAGGGTCCGAGCACAGATACGCAGTATTTT.

V usage is TRBV14 and J usage is TRBJ1-1, with D unclear. V gave up 0 bases and J gave up 4 bases, with 6 bases separating them. CDR3 size: 13 residues. Germline-derived CDR1 and CDR2 are SGHDN and FVKESK. The CDR3 spells CASSQEVGTEAFF. The CDR3 DNA reads as TGTGCCAGCAGCCAAGAGGTGGGCACTGAAGCTTTCTTT.

This clonotype was observed a single time. The chain uses TRBV19 and TRBJ2-2; the D is unclear. This CDR3 is 14 amino acids long. From germline, CDR1 is LNHDA and CDR2 SQIVND (reference sequence). V shed 7 bases and J shed 4 bases, with 13 bases lying between them. Written as DNA, the CDR3 is TGTGCCAGTATGAGTTATGTGGGCACCGGGGAGCTGTTTTTT. Translating gives CASMSYVGTGELFF.

The chain has TRBV5-6 and TRBJ1-5, with D unclear. This CDR3 has 14 residues. V lost 0 bases, J lost 5 bases, and 9 bases lay in between. Germline V gene sequence: CDR1 SGHDT, CDR2 YYEEEE. CDR3 residues: CASSLARQYQPQHF. The CDR3 DNA reads TGTGCCAGCAGCTTGGCCAGGCAGTATCAGCCCCAGCATTTT.

The chain is built from TRBV5-8 and TRBJ1-5; D call uncertain. V lost 2 bases to trimming and J lost 6 bases, with 3 bases between them. Germline loops: CDR1 SGHTS, CDR2 YDEGEE. CDR3 size: 11 residues. CDR3 sequence: CASSFSQPQHF. The DNA of the CDR3 is TGTGCCAGCAGCTTTTCTCAGCCCCAGCATTTT.

V usage is TRBV7-9 and J usage is TRBJ1-1, with TRBD1 matching 7 bases. The CDR3 runs to 14 residues. Germline V gives CDR1 SEHNR, CDR2 FQNEAQ (reference sequence). J lost 2 bases, V lost 6 bases, and 6 bases had no gene match. The CDR3 here is CASRDGQVNTEAFF. The DNA for the CDR3 is TGTGCCAGCAGGGACGGACAGGTAAACACTGAAGCTTTCTTT.